This T cell receptor beta chain was observed in a study of blood T cell repertoires in COVID-19. Study summary: From T cells, B-cell-depleted T cells, or PBMCs came the material, which was cDNA or gDNA.

CDR1 and CDR2 from the germline V gene are MGHDK and SYGVNS. V lost 5 bases and J lost 8, with 15 bases in between. This CDR3 is built from 14 residues. Study processing details: Amplification of reference gene primers was used by the study to estimate nucleated cell counts. The protocol was immunoSEQ multiplex PCR, while the TCRdb copy is restricted to in-frame clones and leaves out a portion. The V and J calls and the clone size are those of that table, but D and trimming were determined from the DNA. This sample has 150,000 to 200,000 clones, with 80% to 90% found just once. This TCR was recovered from a man in his late teens or twenties with active or convalescent COVID-19. The sequencing input was peripheral blood. This chain uses TRBV25-1 with TRBJ1-4; D uncertain. CDR3 sequence: CASSWAGFEEKLFF. As DNA, the CDR3 is TGTGCCAGCAGTTGGGCGGGATTTGAAGAAAAACTGTTTTTT.